Below, 26 T cell receptor beta chains from the same sample are listed, as sequenced in a study of CD8 T cells in Susac syndrome. Reverse transcription of roughly 0.5 to 1 ug RNA was performed with random hexamers. TCRdb re-called the immunoSEQ multiplex PCR reads through MiXCR, storing one row per CDR3 protein. The profile covers roughly 180,000 distinct CDR3 sequences, with just under 95% appearing a single time and approximately 0.099% taken by the ten largest. Sequences were obtained from CD4+ T cells from PBMCs. These receptors all stem from a human donor with Susac syndrome.

The rearrangement uses TRBV18 and TRBJ2-5, with unresolved D. The CDR3 has 13 residues. Between the trimmed V and J ends, which lost 4 bases and 4 bases, there was a span of 10 bases. Germline assignment: CDR1 KGHSH and CDR2 LQKENI. The CDR3 is CASSRSLAETQYF. The CDR3 region has the DNA TGTGCCAGCTCACGTAGTTTGGCAGAGACCCAGTACTTC. Based on the CDR3 plus reference TRBV18 and TRBJ2-5, the full variable domain is NAGVMQNPRHLVRRRGQEARLRCSPMKGHSHVYWYRQLPEEGLKFMVYLQKENIIDESGMPKERFSAEFPKEGPSILRIQQVVRGDSAAYFCASSRSLAETQYFGPGTRLLVL.

This rearrangement joins TRBV30 to TRBJ1-3; a possible D gene is TRBD1 (5 bases). The CDR3 loop spans 15 amino acids. Trimming removed 4 bases at V and 0 bases at J, with 13 bases between. Germline CDR1 and CDR2: GTSNPN and SVGIG (reference sequence). The CDR3 DNA follows: TGTGCCTGGACTACAGGTCTCCTCTCTGGAAACACCATATATTTT. It yields the protein CAWTTGLLSGNTIYF.

The chain links TRBV5-1 to TRBJ2-2; 7 bases agree with TRBD2. V lost 0 bases, J lost 3 bases, and 2 bases stayed unmatched. The CDR3 runs 15 residues. Germline CDR1 SGHRS, CDR2 YFSETQ. Here the CDR3 reads CASSLVTSDTGELFF. The CDR3 bases are TGCGCCAGCAGCTTGGTTACTAGCGACACCGGGGAGCTGTTTTTT.

This clonotype was seen a few times. The chain recombines TRBV20-1 with TRBJ2-7, with D perhaps TRBD1 or TRBD2 (5 bases each). Trimming removed 1 base from V and 2 bases from J, with 9 bases in between. The CDR3 extends over 13 amino acids. Germline V CDR1 and CDR2: DFQATT, SNEGSKA (reference sequence). CDR3 DNA sequence: TGCAGTGCTAGAGTCCCGGGACCCTACGAGCAGTACTTC. Translation: CSARVPGPYEQYF.

The CDR3, as DNA: TGTGCCAGCAGCCTAGCAGGGGCAAGGCAGTTCTTC. It translates to CASSLAGARQFF. The rearrangement joins TRBV14 to TRBJ2-1; possible D gene TRBD1, 6 bases. The V gene's germline CDR1 is SGHDN and CDR2 FVKESK. The V gene lost 4 bases and the J gene lost 12 bases, with 13 bases spanning the gap. CDR3 length: 12 residues.

The rearrangement joins TRBV29-1 to TRBJ2-1; 11 positions agree with TRBD2. CDR1 is SQVTM, CDR2 ANQGSEA, per germline. The CDR3 is 16 amino acids. V lost 0 bases, J lost 4 bases, and 5 bases stayed unmatched. The CDR3 sequence: CSVEDLGTSGYNEQFF. CDR3 coding DNA: TGCAGCGTTGAAGATCTAGGGACTAGCGGATACAATGAGCAGTTCTTC.

The chain is built from TRBV27 and TRBJ2-2; D uncertain. Germline values: CDR1 MNHEY, CDR2 SMNVEV (reference sequence). Trimming took off 7 bases at V and 0 bases at J, with 6 bases between the two ends. This CDR3 contains 13 residues. CDR3 sequence reads: CASKGTNTGELFF. The CDR3 coding sequence is TGTGCCAGCAAAGGGACGAACACCGGGGAGCTGTTTTTT.

The V gene is TRBV14, the J gene TRBJ1-2; 10 bases fit TRBD1. Germline lookup yields CDR1 SGHDN and CDR2 FVKESK. This CDR3 spans 15 amino acids. The V gene end was trimmed by 4 bases and the J gene end by 8 bases; junction bases not matched to a gene: 10. In DNA form, the CDR3 reads TGTGCCAGCAGCCCCACAGGGGACAGGGGAGGAGGCTACACCTTC. Its protein is CASSPTGDRGGGYTF. The whole variable domain, remainder taken from reference TRBV14 and TRBJ1-2, is EAGVTQFPSHSVIEKGQTVTLRCDPISGHDNLYWYRRVMGKEIKFLLHFVKESKQDESGMPNNRFLAERTGGTYSTLKVQPAELEDSGVYFCASSPTGDRGGGYTFGSGTRLTVV.

The chain uses TRBV4-1 and TRBJ2-5; D uncertain. This CDR3 is 13 amino acids long. The germline V gene has CDR1 MGHRA and CDR2 YSYEKL. Between the trimmed V and J ends, which lost 1 base and 4 bases, there was a span of 7 bases. CDR3 sequence reads: CASSQVPPETQYF. CDR3 in DNA: TGCGCCAGCAGCCAAGTACCCCCAGAGACCCAGTACTTC.

The chain links TRBV12-3 or TRBV12-4 to TRBJ1-6; no reliable D call. The V end lost 7 bases, the J end lost 10 bases, and 23 bases lay between the germline ends. The CDR3 contains 16 residues. The CDR3 region has the DNA TGTGCCAGCACCTCAACGGGGAGGGAAGGAGGATCACCCCTCCACTTT. This codes for CASTSTGREGGSPLHF.

J is TRBJ2-1 and V is TRBV7-2, with 10 bases that match TRBD2. The CDR3 is 16 residues long. V shed 2 bases, J shed 7 bases, and the junction held 8 bases outside the gene matches. Germline-derived CDR1 and CDR2 are SGHTA and FQGNSA. The CDR3 coding sequence is TGTGCCAGCAGCTTAACTAGCGGGACCCCTATTAATGAGCAGTTCTTC. Its translation: CASSLTSGTPINEQFF.

This clonotype was observed a handful of times. CDR3 protein: CASSFSGNSYNEQFF. The CDR3, as DNA: TGCGCCAGCAGCTTTAGCGGGAATTCCTACAATGAGCAGTTCTTC. The V and J genes are TRBV5-1 and TRBJ2-1, with TRBD2 matching 8 bases. Germline V lookup: CDR1 SGHRS, CDR2 YFSETQ. J was trimmed by 1 base and V by 2 bases; bases with no gene match: 2. The CDR3 is 15 residues long.

This clonotype was recorded only once. The chain joins TRBV5-1 to TRBJ2-5; D is unresolved. The V gene's germline CDR1 is SGHRS and CDR2 YFSETQ. V lost 0 bases and J 3 bases, leaving 9 bases between the germline ends. This CDR3 has 14 amino acids. Here the CDR3 DNA reads TGCGCCAGCAGCTTGGCTGTGGTAAAAGAGACCCAGTACTTC. Protein sequence: CASSLAVVKETQYF.

J is TRBJ1-1 and V is TRBV18, with 10 positions matching TRBD1. Germline CDR1 and CDR2: KGHSH and LQKENI. Unmatched junction bases numbered 9, after V lost 5 bases and J lost 3 bases. The CDR3 sequence is 16 residues long. The CDR3, as DNA: TGTGCCAGCTCATCTCGACAGGGGGCTGGGGACACTGAAGCTTTCTTT. It specifies CASSSRQGAGDTEAFF.

This rearrangement joins TRBV15 to TRBJ2-7; D remains unclear. CDR1 LNHNV and CDR2 YYDKDF come from the germline V gene (reference sequence). V lost 3 bases to trimming and J lost 1 base, with 10 bases between them. The CDR3 runs 14 residues. This chain's CDR3 is CATSSFPRSYEQYF. The CDR3 DNA reads as TGTGCCACCAGCAGTTTCCCCCGGTCCTACGAGCAGTACTTC.

This chain links TRBV7-2 with TRBJ2-3; a weak D match, TRBD2 (6 bases). This CDR3 comprises 15 residues. Germline V CDR1 and CDR2: SGHTA, FQGNSA. V lost 4 bases and J lost 4, with 15 bases in between. The DNA of the CDR3 is TGTGCCAGCAGCTACCGGGACTTTCCCTCAGATACGCAGTATTTT. Encoded protein: CASSYRDFPSDTQYF.

This chain uses TRBV3-1 with TRBJ2-7; TRBD2 agrees at 8 bases. Germline V CDR1 and CDR2: LGHDT, YNNKEL (reference sequence). The CDR3 loop spans 15 amino acids. With V trimmed by 4 bases and J by 2 bases, 7 bases remained unmatched. The CDR3, as DNA: TGTGCCAGCAGCCCCCGGGGTAGCGGGGCCTACGAGCAGTACTTC. Protein product: CASSPRGSGAYEQYF.

This chain joins TRBV4-2 and TRBJ1-2; weak D call: TRBD1 (5 bases). V lost 1 base and J lost 8, with 20 bases in between. This CDR3 is built from 16 residues. In germline, CDR1 is LGHNA, CDR2 YNFKEQ. In DNA, the CDR3 is TGTGCCAGCAGCCAAGGAGGGGTCGGAGGGTTCCGGGGCTACACCTTC. Translation gives CASSQGGVGGFRGYTF.

This chain connects TRBV20-1 to TRBJ2-7, with 7 bases fitting TRBD1. Trimming cost V 5 bases and J 3 bases; bases outside gene matches: 1. The germline V gene has CDR1 DFQATT and CDR2 SNEGSKA (reference sequence). The CDR3 consists of 11 residues. CDR3 sequence reads: CSADRDYEQYF. CDR3 nucleotides: TGCAGTGCTGACAGGGACTACGAGCAGTACTTC.

The rearrangement uses TRBV18 and TRBJ1-2; D is perhaps TRBD1 (5 bases). Germline V gene lookup returns CDR1 KGHSH and CDR2 LQKENI. The CDR3 extends over 17 amino acids. The V gene lost 3 bases and the J gene lost 6 bases, with 23 bases spanning the gap. DNA of the CDR3: TGTGCCAGCTCACCGGACGCAGTGGGGGGACTACGGGATGGCTACACCTTC. Translating it yields CASSPDAVGGLRDGYTF.

The CDR3 region has the DNA TGTGCCAGCAGCCGACGGGGAACCGAGCAGTACTTC. Translating it yields CASSRRGTEQYF. The chain uses TRBV3-1 and TRBJ2-7; possibly TRBD2 for D (5 bases). Trimming took 4 bases from V and 6 from J, leaving 10 bases between them. In germline, CDR1 is LGHDT, CDR2 YNNKEL (reference sequence). CDR3 size: 12 residues.

V gene TRBV7-2 combines with J gene TRBJ2-5; D unclear. Looked up from germline, CDR1 is SGHTA and CDR2 is FQGNSA. The CDR3 length is 12 residues. V lost 5 bases and J lost 5, with 9 bases in between. The CDR3 reads CASSVGPETQYF. CDR3 in DNA: TGTGCCAGCAGCGTAGGTCCGGAGACCCAGTACTTC. The variable domain in full, completed from reference TRBV7-2 and TRBJ2-5, reads GAGVSQSPSNKVTEKGKDVELRCDPISGHTALYWYRQSLGQGLEFLIYFQGNSAPDKSGLPSDRFSAERTGGSVSTLTIQRTQQEDSAVYLCASSVGPETQYFGPGTRLLVL.

The J gene is TRBJ2-7, the V gene TRBV28; no clear D. CDR3 length equals 11 residues. V was shortened by 1 base and J by 7 bases, with 5 bases between the two germline ends. The germline V gene has CDR1 MDHEN and CDR2 SYDVKM. CDR3 in amino acids: CASSLLWEQYF. The CDR3, as DNA: TGTGCCAGCAGTTTATTGTGGGAGCAGTACTTC.

This CDR3 is CASSFSTRVPKNIQYF. In DNA, the CDR3 is TGTGCCAGCAGCTTCTCAACGAGGGTACCCAAAAACATTCAGTACTTC. J is TRBJ2-4 and V is TRBV28, with D maybe TRBD2 (5 bases). CDR1 and CDR2 from the germline V gene are MDHEN and SYDVKM. Trimming took 6 bases from V and 2 from J, leaving 17 bases between them. There are 16 residues in the CDR3.

This clonotype was counted a single time. The chain employs TRBV30 and TRBJ2-3; D remains unclear. V lost 2 bases and J 5 bases, leaving 8 bases between the germline ends. Germline-derived CDR1 and CDR2 are GTSNPN and SVGIG (reference sequence). The CDR3 runs 12 residues. The CDR3 DNA reads TGTGCCTGGAGTCCTCCGGGAGATACGCAGTATTTT. Its translation: CAWSPPGDTQYF.

The V call is TRBV15, the J call TRBJ1-5; the D is unclear. In germline, CDR1 is LNHNV, CDR2 YYDKDF (reference sequence). V was shortened by 3 bases and J by 4 bases, with 16 bases between the two germline ends. The CDR3 spans 16 residues. The CDR3 DNA sequence: TGTGCCACCAGCAGGTCCCCCGACTTACCGAATCAGCCCCAGCATTTT. Encoded protein: CATSRSPDLPNQPQHF.